This TCR beta chain was sequenced for a study of shared clonotypes between healthy human individuals. Broader study findings: Naive subsets usually exceeded memory subsets in estimated richness. What limited the represented genetic and exposure-history diversity was the small number of donors.

This CDR3 comprises 12 residues. CDR1 is SEHNR and CDR2 is FQNEAQ in the germline V gene (reference sequence). V was clipped by 5 bases and J by 4 bases, with 6 bases between them. Assay runs were performed at deep level. For each subset, genomic DNA was distributed in equal portions over several immunoSEQ plates. Generated by immunoSEQ multiplex PCR, the TCRdb table keeps only in-frame clones and is missing some. The sample shows more than 900,000 clones, around three quarters of them seen only once. For this clone: Its antigen is unknown. A much larger clone sits a single nucleotide away, making a read error possible. This specimen includes other DNA sequences encoding the same CDR3.

Input material: memory CD4+ T cells from PBMCs. Noted subset: CD45RA-negative fraction. This chain joins TRBV7-9 and TRBJ1-3, with no clear D. The clonotype originates from a man aged 18 to 35 in good health. Some clones in this sample may be carry-over from other donors' samples. The CDR3 sequence: CASSPSGNTIYF. The CDR3 coding sequence is TGTGCCAGCAGCCCGTCCGGAAACACCATATATTTT.